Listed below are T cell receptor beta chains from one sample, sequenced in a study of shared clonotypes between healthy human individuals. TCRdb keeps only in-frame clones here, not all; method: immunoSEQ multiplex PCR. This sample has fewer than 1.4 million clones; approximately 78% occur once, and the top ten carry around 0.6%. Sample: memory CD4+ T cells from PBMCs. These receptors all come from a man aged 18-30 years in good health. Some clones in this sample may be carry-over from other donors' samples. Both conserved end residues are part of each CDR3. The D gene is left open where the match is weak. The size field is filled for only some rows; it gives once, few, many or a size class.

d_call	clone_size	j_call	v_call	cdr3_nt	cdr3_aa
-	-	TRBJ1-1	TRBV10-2	TGCGCCAGCCAGCCCCTTTTAAACACTGAAGCTTTCTTT	CASQPLLNTEAFF
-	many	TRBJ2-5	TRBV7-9	TGTGCCAGCGGAAGTACGCATGCCATTGGGGAGACCCAGTACTTC	CASGSTHAIGETQYF
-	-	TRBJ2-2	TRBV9	TGTGCCAGCAGCGCCCCCCCTGGGGCAGGCTCCGGGGAGCTGTTTTTT	CASSAPPGAGSGELFF
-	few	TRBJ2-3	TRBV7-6	TGTGCCAGCAGCTCCGGGGGGCGCGGGACTAGCACAGATACGCAGTATTTT	CASSSGGRGTSTDTQYF
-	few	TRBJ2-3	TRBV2	TGTGCCAGCAGTGAAAGAAGGGCGCCCCGGGGTACGCAGTATTTT	CASSERRAPRGTQYF
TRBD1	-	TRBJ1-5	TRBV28	TGTGCCAGCGGAAGACAGGGGGCCCTCCAGCGGGATCAGCCCCAGCATTTT	CASGRQGALQRDQPQHF
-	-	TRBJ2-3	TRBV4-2	TGTGCCAGCAGCTGGGGATCCCGCCACGATACGCAGTATTTT	CASSWGSRHDTQYF
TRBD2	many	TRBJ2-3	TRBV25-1	TGTGCCAGCAGGCTAGCGGCCACAGATACGCAGTATTTT	CASRLAATDTQYF
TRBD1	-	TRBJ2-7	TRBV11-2	TGTGCCAGCAGCTCTCACCGGGACAGGGGGGGCTACGAGCAGTACTTC	CASSSHRDRGGYEQYF
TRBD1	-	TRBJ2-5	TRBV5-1	TGCGCCAGCAGCCCAGGACAGGGGCGGGAGACCCAGTACTTC	CASSPGQGRETQYF
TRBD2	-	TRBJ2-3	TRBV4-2	TGTGCCAGCAGCCCTAGACTAGCGTTAAGCACAGATACGCAGTATTTT	CASSPRLALSTDTQYF
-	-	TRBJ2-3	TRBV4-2	TGTGCCAGCAGCCAAGTCGACGGGGGATATACGCAGTATTTT	CASSQVDGGYTQYF
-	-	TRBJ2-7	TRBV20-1	TGCAGTGCTTCGCTGAACGAGCAGTACTTC	CSASLNEQYF
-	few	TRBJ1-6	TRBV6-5	TGTGCCAGCAGTAGGCTAGGGCCAAGCGGGACACCCCTCCACTTT	CASSRLGPSGTPLHF
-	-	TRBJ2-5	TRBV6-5	TGTGCCAGCAACTTGGACAGGCGGGAGAGAGAGACCCAGTACTTC	CASNLDRRERETQYF
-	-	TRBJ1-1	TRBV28	TGTGCCAGCAGTCTTTCGGGTGGGGACACTGAAGCTTTCTTT	CASSLSGGDTEAFF
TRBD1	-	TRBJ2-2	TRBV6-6	TGTGCCAGCAGAGGTGGGACAGGGAACACCGGGGAGCTGTTTTTT	CASRGGTGNTGELFF
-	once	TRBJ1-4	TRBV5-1	TGCGCCAGCAGCTCGGGGGGATCTAATGAAAAACTGTTTTTT	CASSSGGSNEKLFF
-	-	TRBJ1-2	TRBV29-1	TGCAGCGTCGGGGCTCCATATAACTATGGCTACACCTTC	CSVGAPYNYGYTF
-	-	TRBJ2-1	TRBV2	TGTGCCAGCAGTGACGTGGTCCCCCAGTTCTTC	CASSDVVPQFF
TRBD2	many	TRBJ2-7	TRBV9	TGTGCCAGCAGCACCGGATTTAGCGGGAGCTCCTACGAGCAGTACTTC	CASSTGFSGSSYEQYF
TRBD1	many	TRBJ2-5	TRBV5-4	TGTGCCAGCAGCTCAATGACAGGGGGCAGGGAGACCCAGTACTTC	CASSSMTGGRETQYF
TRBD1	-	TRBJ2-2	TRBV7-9	TGTGCCAGCAGCTTATACACAGGGGGCGTGAACACCGGGGAGCTGTTTTTT	CASSLYTGGVNTGELFF
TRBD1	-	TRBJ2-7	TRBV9	TGTGCCAGCAGCGTATCTACAGGGGATTTTTCCGAGCAGTACTTC	CASSVSTGDFSEQYF
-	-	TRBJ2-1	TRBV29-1	TGCAGCGTCGCAGGGAGATCCTACAATGAGCAGTTCTTC	CSVAGRSYNEQFF
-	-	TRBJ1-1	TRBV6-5	TGTGCCAGCAGTTTACAGGTTAACACTGAAGCTTTCTTT	CASSLQVNTEAFF
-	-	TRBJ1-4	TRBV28	TGTGCCAGCTCCCGGACCCATAATGAAAAACTGTTTTTT	CASSRTHNEKLFF
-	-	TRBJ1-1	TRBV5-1	TGCGCCAGCAGCCCCGCGGTAGGGAGTACTGAAGCTTTCTTT	CASSPAVGSTEAFF
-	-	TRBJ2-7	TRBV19	TGTGCCAGTAGTATAGCGCTAAACCCGGGAGAGCAGTACTTC	CASSIALNPGEQYF